The clone carrying this T cell receptor (beta chain) came up a few times. The entry originates in a study of graft-versus-host responses after intestinal transplantation. General study findings and limits: Peak levels of circulating GvH clones tracked with early post-transplant HvG declines.

Per germline, CDR1 SGHNT and CDR2 YYREEE (reference sequence). Unmatched junction bases numbered 6, after V lost 6 bases and J lost 2 bases. This CDR3 has 14 residues. Using immunoSEQ multiplex PCR, the repertoire was profiled, and TCRdb retains in-frame clones only, with some absent. The sample contains 8,000 to 10,000 clones, around a quarter of which appear only once. Plating combined around 200,000 CFSE-labeled responder cells with around 200,000 irradiated, violet-dye-labeled stimulator cells. The starting material was alloreactive CD8+ T cells from a mixed lymphocyte reaction culture, obtained before transplantation. Subset specified: CFSE-low proliferating T cells sorted from roughly 6-day pre-transplant mixed lymphocyte reaction (GvH or HvG direction). The J gene is TRBJ1-1, the V gene TRBV5-4; 8 positions match TRBD1. The origin of this receptor is a human patient who was an organ donor for intestinal transplantation. The CDR3 spells CASKFGTGNTEAFF. Here the CDR3 DNA reads TGTGCCAGCAAATTTGGGACAGGCAACACTGAAGCTTTCTTT. Full variable domain (missing parts from reference TRBV5-4 and TRBJ1-1): ETGVTQSPTHLIKTRGQQVTLRCSSQSGHNTVSWYQQALGQGPQFIFQYYREEENGRGNFPPRFSGLQFPNYSSELNVNALELDDSALYLCASKFGTGNTEAFFGQGTRLTVV.